This T cell receptor beta chain was found in a study of cytomegalovirus exposure and HLA in healthy donors. Findings and limits, study-wide: Reports indicated that the classifier achieved high specificity and sensitivity in diagnosing cytomegalovirus status. Indistinguishable V segments, including TRBV6-2 and TRBV6-3, were excluded. A previous analysis found most TCR beta V segments productive roughly 87% or roughly 30% of the time.

This CDR3 has 14 residues. The junction had 3 bases not matched to a gene; V was cut back by 6 bases and J by 9 bases. Looked up from germline, CDR1 is KGHSH and CDR2 is LQKENI. Turning to this clone: Its target is not known.

The PCR made use of 60 Vbeta and 13 Jbeta primers. Generated by immunoSEQ multiplex PCR, the TCRdb table keeps only in-frame clones and is missing some. Found here are 30,000 to 45,000 clones, about nine tenths of them singletons; the top ten hold 11%. The J gene is TRBJ1-6, the V gene TRBV18, with 12 bases matching TRBD1. This sequence originates from a middle-aged woman in good health and CMV-seropositive. The sequenced material came from PBMCs. The CDR3 DNA reads as TGTGCCAGCTCCTCGGGACAGGGGGCTTCACCCCTCCACTTT. Translated: CASSSGQGASPLHF. Full variable domain (outside the CDR3, taken from reference TRBV18 and TRBJ1-6): NAGVMQNPRHLVRRRGQEARLRCSPMKGHSHVYWYRQLPEEGLKFMVYLQKENIIDESGMPKERFSAEFPKEGPSILRIQQVVRGDSAAYFCASSSGQGASPLHFGNGTRLTVT.